This T cell receptor (beta chain) was profiled in a study of T cell clonotyping in hematopoietic cell transplantation. TCRdb's table, derived via immunoSEQ multiplex PCR, lists solely in-frame clones and lacks some. The table records tens of thousands of clones, roughly 94% of them present only once. Whole-study findings and limits: After transplant, recipient diversity fell while pathologically expanded clonotypes grew through day 180. Cells were unsorted, so CD4 and CD8 contributions were not separated.

This clone came up once. Its antigen remains unidentified. V was trimmed by 4 bases and J by 0 bases, leaving 6 bases between them. Germline CDR1 reads SGHRS; CDR2 reads YFSETQ. The CDR3 is 13 amino acids. The chain joins TRBV5-1 to TRBJ2-3; unclear D gene. The TCR comes from a woman in her forties or fifties in good health. Some clones in this sample may be carry-over from other donors' samples. Sequenced sample: peripheral blood mononuclear cells. The CDR3 region is CASSPTSTDTQYF. The CDR3 bases are TGCGCCAGCAGCCCCACTAGCACAGATACGCAGTATTTT.